This is a list of T cell receptor beta chains from one sample in a study of OX40 agonist ivuxolimab in advanced cancers. Here immunoSEQ multiplex PCR was the method, and the copy in TCRdb shows in-frame clones only, minus some. Seen here are 28,000 or so clones, around nine tenths observed once, and the top ten hold about 38%. The sample in question was CD4+ or CD8+ T cells sorted from blood, obtained in a trial of the OX40 agonist ivuxolimab. These receptors all come from an adult with an advanced solid tumor such as melanoma, head and neck, liver or kidney cancer. Both conserved end residues are part of each CDR3.

j_call v_call cdr3_aa
TRBJ1-2 TRBV6-5 CASSYVPNYGYTF
TRBJ2-4 TRBV5-6 CASSPSIRETLNIQYF
TRBJ1-2 TRBV28 CASSLETGRRGYTF
TRBJ2-1 TRBV27 CASSFLREGDDEQFF
TRBJ2-2 TRBV6-6 CASSYTNTGELFF
TRBJ2-1 TRBV5-6 CASSLGATWFF
TRBJ2-3 TRBV7-3 CASSLQAGQGATDTQYF
TRBJ1-5 TRBV6-5 CASSLGQRNQPQHF
TRBJ1-2 TRBV6-5 CASSYSGDGSYGYTF
TRBJ2-7 TRBV19 CASSLQGASYEQYF
TRBJ2-3 TRBV27 CASSPSTGQGDTQYF
TRBJ2-6 TRBV9 CASSLPRANPSGANVLTF
TRBJ2-7 TRBV28 CASSLLGSYEQYF
TRBJ2-1 TRBV28 CASSIGYNEQFF
TRBJ2-7 TRBV7-9 CASSLEGTGVYEQYF
TRBJ1-4 TRBV7-9 CASSDRGWEKLFF
TRBJ2-3 TRBV28 CASSLSGERDTQYF
TRBJ2-7 TRBV23-1 CASSEQGWEQYF
TRBJ1-4 TRBV7-9 CASSSTTGTGPEKLFF
TRBJ2-3 TRBV7-9 CASSPILGNADTDTQYF
TRBJ2-5 TRBV9 CASSVGPGGPRLGTQYF
TRBJ2-7 TRBV4-1 CASSQQDREGYEQYF
TRBJ2-1 TRBV27 CASSSAGTVYNEQFF
TRBJ2-3 TRBV10-1 CASSEATGATDTQYF
TRBJ1-1 TRBV5-4 CASSLDPVSPRANTEAFF
TRBJ2-3 TRBV6-4 CASSEVGEADTQYF
TRBJ2-5 TRBV30 CAWSAGASGSPGGETQYF
TRBJ2-2 TRBV14 CAITQGPGELFF
TRBJ2-7 TRBV7-6 CASSLVGSWTGGNEQYF
TRBJ1-5 TRBV4-1 CASSQGWGGGNQPQHF
TRBJ2-7 TRBV5-1 CASSSSRVSTYEQYF